A selection of T cell receptor beta chains follows, all from one sample in a study of human T cells and chemical hapten exposure. TCRdb redid the calling of the RACE reads with MiXCR, one entry per CDR3 protein. This repertoire shows around 100,000 distinct CDR3 sequences, about 10% found once; its top ten account for under 4%. This specimen was whole blood, taken in connection with sensitization to the hapten diphenylcyclopropenone (DPC). The receptors shown here come from a woman aged 55-69 years with alopecia areata. Some clones in this sample may be carry-over from other donors' samples. Both conserved end residues are part of each CDR3. Fields, in order: CDR3 DNA, CDR3 protein, J gene, D gene, clone size, V gene. D genes are given only for firm matches. Not all rows give a size; the values are once, few, many and, for expanded clones, a class.

cdr3_nt: TGCGCCAGCAGCCAAGGGGATACAGATACGCAGTATTTT
cdr3_aa: CASSQGDTDTQYF
j_call: TRBJ2-3
d_call: .
clone_size: few
v_call: TRBV4-1

cdr3_nt: TGCAGTGCTAGTCAGAATAGCAATCAGCCCCAGCATTTT
cdr3_aa: CSASQNSNQPQHF
j_call: TRBJ1-5
d_call: .
clone_size: many
v_call: TRBV20-1

cdr3_nt: TGTGCCAGCAGGGGGACACGGATTTCGGAGACCCAGTACTTC
cdr3_aa: CASRGTRISETQYF
j_call: TRBJ2-5
d_call: .
clone_size: few
v_call: TRBV6-5

cdr3_nt: TGTGCCAGTAACAGGGGTACAGGAACAAATGAAAAACTGTTTTTT
cdr3_aa: CASNRGTGTNEKLFF
j_call: TRBJ1-4
d_call: TRBD1
clone_size: many
v_call: TRBV19

cdr3_nt: TGTGCCAGCAGCTTAGATGTCACGACAAGGTACGAGCAGTACTTC
cdr3_aa: CASSLDVTTRYEQYF
j_call: TRBJ2-7
d_call: .
clone_size: few
v_call: TRBV11-2

cdr3_nt: TGCAGTGCTAGAGATGCGAGGGGGAGGCCCGAGCAGTACTTC
cdr3_aa: CSARDARGRPEQYF
j_call: TRBJ2-7
d_call: .
clone_size: few
v_call: TRBV20-1

cdr3_nt: TGCAGTGCTGAGGGGAGGGACCGCTATGGCTACACCTTC
cdr3_aa: CSAEGRDRYGYTF
j_call: TRBJ1-2
d_call: .
clone_size: many
v_call: TRBV20-1

cdr3_nt: TGCAGTGCGCCTAAAATTGCGGGGAGCTCCTACAATGAGCAGTTCTTC
cdr3_aa: CSAPKIAGSSYNEQFF
j_call: TRBJ2-1
d_call: .
clone_size: few
v_call: TRBV20-1

cdr3_nt: TGTGCCATCAGTGATCAGGGGTTGAGGGCCAATCAGCCCCAGCATTTT
cdr3_aa: CAISDQGLRANQPQHF
j_call: TRBJ1-5
d_call: .
clone_size: many
v_call: TRBV10-3

cdr3_nt: TGTGCCAGCCAGTTCAAGGGGTATGGCTACACCTTC
cdr3_aa: CASQFKGYGYTF
j_call: TRBJ1-2
d_call: .
clone_size: many
v_call: TRBV6-6

cdr3_nt: TGTGCCAGTAGTATGGGCAACTTCCTAGGGGGCAATCAGCCCCAGCATTTT
cdr3_aa: CASSMGNFLGGNQPQHF
j_call: TRBJ1-5
d_call: .
clone_size: many
v_call: TRBV19

cdr3_nt: TGCGCCAGCAGTGGGTCTAGGGGGACCGGGGAGCTGTTTTTT
cdr3_aa: CASSGSRGTGELFF
j_call: TRBJ2-2
d_call: .
clone_size: many
v_call: TRBV10-1

cdr3_nt: TGTGCCAGCAGCTTGGGGGGGGCTGGCAATCAGCCCCAGCATTTT
cdr3_aa: CASSLGGAGNQPQHF
j_call: TRBJ1-5
d_call: .
clone_size: few
v_call: TRBV5-4

cdr3_nt: TGCAGTGCTAGAGGGGCGGCCGCGGGGCGCACAGATACGCAGTATTTT
cdr3_aa: CSARGAAAGRTDTQYF
j_call: TRBJ2-3
d_call: .
clone_size: .
v_call: TRBV20-1

cdr3_nt: TGCGCCAGCAGCGGGGGACGGAACTCTGGGGCCAACGTCCTGACTTTC
cdr3_aa: CASSGGRNSGANVLTF
j_call: TRBJ2-6
d_call: .
clone_size: .
v_call: TRBV5-1

cdr3_nt: TGTGCCAGCTCCGGGACACATAATCAGCCCCAGCATTTT
cdr3_aa: CASSGTHNQPQHF
j_call: TRBJ1-5
d_call: .
clone_size: .
v_call: TRBV27

cdr3_nt: TGTGCCAGCAGCATACAGGGGGCCTCCTATAATTCACCCCTCCACTTT
cdr3_aa: CASSIQGASYNSPLHF
j_call: TRBJ1-6
d_call: TRBD1
clone_size: many
v_call: TRBV7-3

cdr3_nt: TGTGCCAGCAGGACCCTGGGACTAGCTGAGGAGACCCAGTACTTC
cdr3_aa: CASRTLGLAEETQYF
j_call: TRBJ2-5
d_call: TRBD2
clone_size: many
v_call: TRBV12-3/TRBV12-4

cdr3_nt: TGTGCCAGCAGCTTATATGCACAGGGAAACACCATATATTTT
cdr3_aa: CASSLYAQGNTIYF
j_call: TRBJ1-3
d_call: .
clone_size: .
v_call: TRBV7-9

cdr3_nt: TGTGCCAGTAGTATAGGCGGCGGGATTAATTCACCCCTCCACTTT
cdr3_aa: CASSIGGGINSPLHF
j_call: TRBJ1-6
d_call: .
clone_size: .
v_call: TRBV19

cdr3_nt: TGTGCCAGCAGCCAACCGGGACAGGGTCCTCCATCGAACCACAATGAGCAGTTCTTC
cdr3_aa: CASSQPGQGPPSNHNEQFF
j_call: TRBJ2-1
d_call: TRBD1
clone_size: many
v_call: TRBV11-2

cdr3_nt: TGCAGCGTTGAAGGGCTAGGGGGGAGCACTGAAGCTTTCTTT
cdr3_aa: CSVEGLGGSTEAFF
j_call: TRBJ1-1
d_call: .
clone_size: few
v_call: TRBV29-1